This TCR beta chain was documented in a study of blood T cell repertoires in COVID-19. Across the whole study: The United States, Italy and Spain supplied acute and convalescent COVID-19 samples.

Repertoires were generated with immunoSEQ multiplex PCR, while TCRdb's copy carries only in-frame clones and drops some. Among some 250,000 clones listed, 88% were seen once. This clone was recorded once. The sample was peripheral blood. The clonotype originates from a woman in her thirties or forties who had recovered from COVID-19.

In nucleotides, the CDR3 is TGTGCCAGCAGCGACAGGGTAGGGGATCAGCCCCAGCATTTT. Its protein product is CASSDRVGDQPQHF. This chain connects TRBV6-6 to TRBJ1-5, with 7 bases that match TRBD1. The CDR3 is made up of 14 amino acids. V lost 6 bases and J lost 5; bases outside the gene matches: 7. From germline, CDR1 is MNHNY and CDR2 SVGAGI (reference sequence).